This TCR beta chain emerged from a study of CD8+ T cells in alopecia areata. Study context: Each day, treated patients took oral tofacitinib twice, at 5 to 10 mg per dose. Broader study findings: Association of baseline CD8+ expansion with response is uncertain owing to one nonresponder.

Details on this clone: What it binds is unknown.

CDR3 length equals 11 residues. CDR1 DFQATT and CDR2 SNEGSKA come from the germline V gene (reference sequence). V was pared by 3 bases and J by 14 bases, with 14 bases between. RNA extraction was followed by reverse transcription into cDNA, which acted as the sequencing template. Sequenced by immunoSEQ multiplex PCR; TCRdb stores in-frame clones only, minus some. The data show 200,000 or so clones, with over 45% seen just once and 5.5% held by the top ten. Treatment specified: oral pan-JAK inhibitor, 5-10 mg twice daily. Peripheral blood and lesional scalp punch biopsies were taken from alopecia areata patients.

This chain uses TRBV20-1 with TRBJ2-1; D might be TRBD2 (6 bases). The TCR comes from a human donor with alopecia areata. The source material was CD4+ T cells sorted from blood, sampled at week 24, from a patient treated with tofacitinib. CDR3 amino acids: CSARSWGEEFF. The CDR3 bases are TGCAGTGCTAGGTCATGGGGGGAAGAGTTCTTC.